The following is a TCR beta chain sequence with its context. Antigen specificity is unknown. Clones were read by immunoSEQ multiplex PCR, and TCRdb kept only the in-frame ones, dropping some. The table has nearly 110,000 clones, about 90% seen once. Trimming cost V 5 bases and J 5 bases, with 12 bases left between them. The CDR3 runs 13 residues. Germline loops: CDR1 KGHSH, CDR2 LQKENI. The sample comes from a study of T cell responses to AZD1222 COVID-19 vaccine. Regarding the study as a whole: Baseline seropositivity occurred in only a handful of AZD1222 recipients.

This TCR came from an adult in good health. The chain carries TRBV18 and TRBJ1-1; tentative D call: TRBD1 (6 bases). The sample was peripheral blood, taken on day 0 of AZD1222 vaccination. This CDR3 is CASSTWGATEAFF. The CDR3 coding sequence is TGTGCCAGCTCAACGTGGGGGGCTACTGAAGCTTTCTTT.